The 27 T cell receptor beta chains given below trace back to one sample, sequenced in a study of T cell repertoires in cytomegalovirus infection. TCRdb redid the calling of the reads with MiXCR, one entry per CDR3 protein. The sample has about 530,000 distinct CDR3 sequences; about 26% are singletons. The sample consisted of PBMCs. The receptors originated from a human donor in good health (CMV status not recorded). Some clones in this sample may be carry-over from other donors' samples.

This clonotype was seen only a few times. The chain joins TRBV15 to TRBJ1-2; D uncertain. The CDR3 is 15 residues long. Between the trimmed V and J ends, which lost 0 bases and 2 bases, there was a span of 10 bases. Germline CDR1 LNHNV, CDR2 YYDKDF (reference sequence). CDR3 in amino acids: CATSREGTGNYGYTF. In DNA form, the CDR3 reads TGTGCCACCAGCAGAGAAGGTACTGGAAACTATGGCTACACCTTC. The whole variable domain, remainder taken from reference TRBV15 and TRBJ1-2, is DAMVIQNPRYQVTQFGKPVTLSCSQTLNHNVMYWYQQKSSQAPKLLFHYYDKDFNNEADTPDNFQSRRPNTSFCFLDIRSPGLGDTAMYLCATSREGTGNYGYTFGSGTRLTVV.

This chain uses TRBV5-6 with TRBJ2-7, with 8 bases matching TRBD1. Germline V CDR1 and CDR2: SGHDT, YYEEEE. This CDR3 has 14 amino acids. V lost 2 bases to trimming and J lost 6 bases; unmatched junction nucleotides: 7. The DNA for the CDR3 is TGTGCCAGCAGCTTCGGACAGGGTACTGTCGAGCAGTACGTC. Amino acids: CASSFGQGTVEQYV.

V is TRBV7-9 and J is TRBJ1-3; the D is unclear. CDR1 SEHNR and CDR2 FQNEAQ come from the germline V gene (reference sequence). The CDR3 totals 16 residues. The V and J ends lost 1 base and 0 bases respectively, with 10 bases between them. This chain's CDR3 is CASSLEVQHSGNTIYF. As DNA, the CDR3 is TGTGCCAGCAGCTTAGAGGTGCAACACTCTGGAAACACCATATATTTT.

This clonotype was seen repeatedly, ten times or more. CDR3 amino acids: CASSLVDRGTDTQYF. The CDR3 DNA follows: TGTGCCAGCAGCTTAGTGGACAGGGGAACAGATACGCAGTATTTT. The chain carries TRBV11-2 and TRBJ2-3; 9 nucleotides agree with TRBD1. The CDR3 has 15 amino acids. The V segment lost 1 base and the J segment 3 bases; nucleotides outside the gene matches: 2. From germline, CDR1 is SGHAT and CDR2 FQNNGV. Combining the CDR3 with reference TRBV11-2 and TRBJ2-3 gives the whole variable domain EAGVAQSPRYKIIEKRQSVAFWCNPISGHATLYWYQQILGQGPKLLIQFQNNGVVDDSQLPKDRFSAERLKGVDSTLKIQPAKLEDSAVYLCASSLVDRGTDTQYFGPGTRLTVL.

This chain joins TRBV11-1 and TRBJ2-1, with D maybe TRBD2 (6 bases). The length of the CDR3 is 16 residues. The germline V gene has CDR1 SGHAT and CDR2 FQDESV (reference sequence). Trimming took off 0 bases at V and 3 bases at J, with 12 bases between the two ends. The CDR3 here is CASSLAGGGLYNEQFF. CDR3 coding DNA: TGTGCCAGCAGCTTAGCGGGGGGAGGACTCTACAATGAGCAGTTCTTC.

This clonotype has just a few counts. The chain employs TRBV12-3 or TRBV12-4 and TRBJ2-2, with 7 bases matching TRBD1. V lost 7 bases to trimming and J lost 5 bases; unmatched junction nucleotides: 7. The CDR3 runs 14 residues. The CDR3: CASTQTGSTGELFF. DNA for the CDR3: TGTGCCAGCACCCAGACAGGGTCAACCGGGGAGCTGTTTTTT.

The genes are TRBV6-5 and TRBJ2-2; no clear D gene. The V gene lost 2 bases and the J gene lost 8 bases, with 6 bases spanning the gap. Germline assignment: CDR1 MNHEY and CDR2 SVGAGI. The CDR3 spans 12 residues. The CDR3 here is CASSYPVGELFF. The CDR3 DNA reads TGTGCCAGCAGTTACCCAGTGGGGGAGCTGTTTTTT.

The chain uses TRBV7-9 and TRBJ2-5; D possibly corresponds to TRBD1 (5 bases). V lost 5 bases, J lost 2 bases, and 15 bases lay in between. The CDR3 consists of 15 residues. CDR1 is SEHNR and CDR2 is FQNEAQ in the germline V gene (reference sequence). Written as DNA, the CDR3 is TGTGCCAGCAGCCCCCAGGACATACGTCAAGAGACCCAGTACTTC. Amino acid sequence: CASSPQDIRQETQYF. Combining the CDR3 with reference TRBV7-9 and TRBJ2-5 gives the whole variable domain DTGVSQNPRHKITKRGQNVTFRCDPISEHNRLYWYRQTLGQGPEFLTYFQNEAQLEKSRLLSDRFSAERPKGSFSTLEIQRTEQGDSAMYLCASSPQDIRQETQYFGPGTRLLVL.

In this sample, this clonotype turned up once. The chain joins TRBV24-1 to TRBJ2-3; D not resolved. Trimming stripped 4 bases from V and 1 base from J, with 8 bases between. Germline lookup yields CDR1 KGHDR and CDR2 SFDVKD. The CDR3 extends over 14 amino acids. Here the CDR3 DNA reads TGTGCCACCAGTGACCGGACGGGCACAGATACGCAGTATTTT. It encodes CATSDRTGTDTQYF.

This clonotype was counted ten times or more. The V gene is TRBV7-2, the J gene TRBJ1-2; D unresolved. This CDR3 comprises 11 residues. V shed 4 bases and J shed 5 bases, with 5 bases lying between them. Germline loops: CDR1 SGHTA, CDR2 FQGNSA. DNA of the CDR3: TGTGCCAGCAGCTCCACTTATGGCTACACCTTC. Protein: CASSSTYGYTF.

This clonotype was detected a few times. The CDR3 spells CASTRLDSPYNEQFF. The CDR3 region has the DNA TGTGCCAGCACCCGTTTGGACTCTCCCTACAATGAGCAGTTCTTC. The chain couples TRBV11-2 to TRBJ2-1, with D possibly matching TRBD2 (5 bases). The V gene lost 7 bases and the J gene lost 2 bases, with 15 bases spanning the gap. This CDR3 region has 15 residues. Germline CDR1 SGHAT, CDR2 FQNNGV.

Turning to this clonotype: A clone one base away is much larger, so this may be a read error. The DNA for the CDR3 is TGTGTCAGCAGCTTATGGTCGACAGGGTACGGATATGGCTACACCTTC. Translating gives CVSSLWSTGYGYGYTF. The rearrangement uses TRBV7-2 and TRBJ1-2, with 7 positions matching TRBD1. The CDR3 has 16 residues. Germline V gene lookup returns CDR1 SGHTA and CDR2 FQGNSA.

This clonotype was seen repeatedly, ten times or more. This CDR3 reads CASSLEPGFGYTF. Here the CDR3 DNA reads TGTGCCAGCAGCTTAGAGCCTGGGTTCGGCTACACCTTC. The V gene is TRBV7-8, the J gene TRBJ1-2; the D is unclear. From germline, CDR1 is SGHVS and CDR2 FQNEAQ. This CDR3 has 13 residues. Trimming removed 1 base from V and 8 bases from J, with 11 bases in between.

This clonotype was seen ten or more times. V usage is TRBV7-2 and J usage is TRBJ1-2; 8 bases agree with TRBD1. The trim removed 5 bases at V and 5 bases at J, leaving 13 bases unmatched. Germline CDR1 and CDR2: SGHTA and FQGNSA. This CDR3 is 16 amino acids long. CDR3: CASSARGQVDKYGYTF. The DNA of the CDR3 is TGTGCCAGCAGCGCCAGGGGACAGGTCGACAAATATGGCTACACCTTC.

As DNA, the CDR3 is TGTGCCAGCAGAGAGACAGGAAGCAATCAGCCCCAGCATTTT. Protein product: CASRETGSNQPQHF. The rearrangement links TRBV28 to TRBJ1-5; weak D call: TRBD1 (6 bases). Germline-derived CDR1 and CDR2 are MDHEN and SYDVKM. Trimming shortened V by 6 bases and J by 1 base, and 10 bases separated the two germline ends. The CDR3 is 14 residues long.

The chain couples TRBV11-2 to TRBJ1-1, with D unclear. The V and J ends lost 5 bases and 1 base respectively, with 14 bases between them. Germline-derived CDR1 and CDR2 are SGHAT and FQNNGV. The CDR3 is 15 amino acids. The CDR3 bases are TGTGCCAGCAGCCCCAGAGAGGCCGGGAACACTGAAGCTTTCTTT. Translating it yields CASSPREAGNTEAFF.

V and J are TRBV19 and TRBJ2-7; D gene ambiguous. Germline lookup yields CDR1 LNHDA and CDR2 SQIVND (reference sequence). V lost 4 bases, J lost 4 bases, and 14 bases lay in between. The CDR3 runs to 14 residues. The CDR3 DNA reads TGTGCCAGTAGTACCCAGGAGAATGGTTACGAGCAGTACTTC. Protein: CASSTQENGYEQYF.

The table lists this clonotype with a few counts. The J gene is TRBJ1-5, the V gene TRBV6-2 or TRBV6-3, with a possible D match to TRBD1 (6 bases). In germline, CDR1 is MNHEY, CDR2 SVGEGT. Trimming stripped 2 bases from V and 4 bases from J, with 12 bases between. The CDR3 covers 15 residues. The CDR3: CASSYLEQGNQPQHF. CDR3 nucleotides: TGTGCCAGCAGTTACCTCGAACAGGGAAATCAGCCCCAGCATTTT.

The J gene is TRBJ2-1, the V gene TRBV10-3; D possibly uses TRBD1 or TRBD2 (6 bases each). This CDR3 has 15 amino acids. Looked up from germline, CDR1 is ENHRY and CDR2 is SYGVKD. V lost 10 bases and J 4 bases, leaving 20 bases between the germline ends. DNA of the CDR3: TGTGCCACCGGTTCGGTGGAGGGGACATACAATGAGCAGTTCTTC. Protein product: CATGSVEGTYNEQFF.

This chain joins TRBV6-1 and TRBJ2-5; no clear D gene. CDR1 is MNHNS, CDR2 SASEGT, per germline. Trimming stripped 1 base from V and 3 bases from J, with 6 bases between. This CDR3 has 13 amino acids. CDR3 amino acids: CASSEGQKETQYF. DNA for the CDR3: TGTGCCAGCAGTGAAGGGCAGAAAGAGACCCAGTACTTC.

The chain carries TRBV11-3 and TRBJ2-1, with 7 bases that match TRBD1. Germline V gene sequence: CDR1 SGHNT, CDR2 YENEEA. The ends lost 1 base at V and 8 bases at J; junction bases unmatched: 5. There are 14 residues in the CDR3. The CDR3 bases are TGTGCCAGCAGCTTAGGACAGGGTTTCGATGAGCAGTTCTTC. Its protein product is CASSLGQGFDEQFF.

There are a few counts of this clonotype. The chain is built from TRBV7-9 and TRBJ2-1; TRBD1 or TRBD2 may be the D gene (5 bases each). Looked up from germline, CDR1 is SEHNR and CDR2 is FQNEAQ (reference sequence). The CDR3 sequence is 15 residues long. The germline V and J ends were trimmed by 6 bases and 1 base, with 13 bases remaining between them. CDR3 amino acids: CASRGVPPSYNEQFF. The CDR3 DNA reads TGTGCCAGCAGGGGGGTTCCACCTTCCTACAATGAGCAGTTCTTC.

The chain's CDR3 is CASTNGARIRDTQYF. Here the CDR3 DNA reads TGTGCCAGCACCAATGGGGCTAGAATAAGAGATACGCAGTATTTT. This sequence joins TRBV12-3 or TRBV12-4 and TRBJ2-3; D is possibly TRBD1 (5 bases). The CDR3 runs 15 residues. Trimming stripped 7 bases from V and 5 bases from J, with 19 bases between.

This clonotype was detected ten times or more. This sequence joins TRBV6-5 and TRBJ2-1; 9 bases agree with TRBD2. This CDR3 region has 16 residues. Trimming at V came to 2 bases and at J to 7 bases, leaving 9 bases not matched to a gene. From germline, CDR1 is MNHEY and CDR2 SVGAGI. The CDR3 bases are TGTGCCAGCAGTTACGTCGCGGGAGGGCCGGGAAATGAGCAGTTCTTC. It is translated as CASSYVAGGPGNEQFF.

This clonotype was counted at least ten times. The chain uses TRBV7-2 and TRBJ1-2; D perhaps matches TRBD1 (5 bases). The CDR3 runs 13 residues. V was cut by 1 base and J by 7 bases, with 10 bases left in between. Germline CDR1 and CDR2: SGHTA and FQGNSA. CDR3 sequence: CASSLGGRVGYTF. CDR3 in DNA: TGTGCCAGCAGCTTAGGGGGCAGGGTTGGCTACACCTTC.

This clonotype has a count of ten or more. The chain recombines TRBV7-2 with TRBJ2-7; 10 bases agree with TRBD2. V dropped 5 bases and J dropped 3; count of bases not matched to a gene: 4. The CDR3 runs 14 residues. Per the germline V gene, CDR1 is SGHTA and CDR2 is FQGNSA. This CDR3 is CASSEGLALYEQYV. The DNA of the CDR3 is TGTGCCAGCAGCGAGGGACTAGCGCTCTACGAGCAGTACGTC.

This clonotype was seen more than once but under ten times. The rearrangement joins TRBV4-1 to TRBJ1-5; D might be TRBD1 (5 bases). The germline V and J ends were trimmed by 0 bases and 4 bases, with 10 bases remaining between them. The germline gives CDR1 MGHRA, CDR2 YSYEKL. This CDR3 has 15 amino acids. The CDR3 spells CASSQESGGNQPQHF. CDR3 DNA: TGCGCCAGCAGCCAAGAATCGGGGGGGAATCAGCCCCAGCATTTT.